The 4 T cell receptor beta chains given below trace back to one sample, sequenced in a study of shared clonotypes between healthy human individuals (dated by TCRdb to about 2020). The library was prepared using the immunoSEQ multiplex PCR assay. In its TCRdb copy, this immuneACCESS table keeps in-frame sequences only and misses some clones. Where compared with another copy, unresolved V genes explain less than half of these, and the others have no known cause. Across this sample there are about 1.9 million clones, with about 93% seen only once. Around 1.8% of the sample is in the top ten clones. For the CD8 naive samples, CD45RO-negative cells were positively selected for CCR7, yielding a CD45RA+CCR7+ population from which TemRA cells were excluded. Sample: naive CD8+ T cells from PBMCs. The sample's cell subset or site label is to be understood as: CD45RA+CCR7+. Receptor source: a man younger than 30 in good health. Some clones in this sample may be carry-over from other donors' samples.

As to this clone: Germline and junction disagree at one end, which may indicate a read error. The rearrangement links TRBV4-3 to TRBJ1-2, with a weak D call TRBD1 (5 bases). Germline CDR1 reads LGHNA; CDR2 reads YSLEER. This CDR3 is 11 amino acids long. In nucleotides, the CDR3 is TGCGCCAGCAGCCAACGGGGCTTCTACGCCTTC. Amino acids: CASSQRGFYAF.

The chain uses TRBV7-8 and TRBJ2-5; a weak D match, TRBD1 (7 bases). Deletions cut 3 bases from V and 2 bases from J, with 10 bases between. CDR1 SGHVS and CDR2 FQNEAQ come from the germline V gene. The CDR3 totals 14 residues. CDR3 nucleotides: TGTGCCAGCAGCTTGACAGGGAGGCAAGAGACCCAGTACTTC. Its translation is CASSLTGRQETQYF.

This sequence joins TRBV11-2 and TRBJ2-7, with D perhaps matching TRBD2 (6 bases). Deletions cut 0 bases from V and 2 bases from J, with 17 bases between. Germline V gene data show CDR1 as SGHAT and CDR2 as FQNNGV. This CDR3 contains 17 residues. The CDR3 DNA sequence: TGTGCCAGCAGCTTAGACCTTTATCGGAGGGAACCCTACGAGCAGTACTTC. Protein: CASSLDLYRREPYEQYF.

The chain combines TRBV14 with TRBJ2-7, with 14 bases identical to TRBD2. V lost 1 base, J lost 1 base, and 6 bases stayed unmatched. CDR3 length: 18 residues. Germline V gene data show CDR1 as SGHDN and CDR2 as FVKESK. The CDR3 DNA reads as TGTGCCAGCAGCCAAGGGAGGGGACTAGCGGGAGCTTCCTACGAGCAGTACTTC. As protein: CASSQGRGLAGASYEQYF.